The 14 T cell receptor beta chains presented below share a single source sample, sequenced in a study of T cell changes during pregnancy in multiple sclerosis. The data were produced by immunoSEQ multiplex PCR, yet TCRdb's version contains in-frame clones alone and is incomplete. The sample records roughly 100,000 clones, roughly 91% being singletons. This sample comprised peripheral blood, obtained after pregnancy. The receptors were gathered from a female donor in good health, enrolled as a control in a pregnancy study.

This clone was observed a handful of times. The CDR3 coding sequence is TGTGCCATCAGTGACCAGGCCGGGACAGGGAATTCACCCCTCCACTTT. Its protein product is CAISDQAGTGNSPLHF. The J gene is TRBJ1-6, the V gene TRBV10-3; 9 nucleotides agree with TRBD1. Unmatched junction bases numbered 7, after V lost 3 bases and J lost 7 bases. CDR1 ENHRY and CDR2 SYGVKD come from the germline V gene. The CDR3 runs to 16 residues.

The CDR3 region is CSVRGGPGYTF. The CDR3 nucleotides read TGCAGTGTTCGAGGGGGCCCTGGCTACACCTTC. The gene calls are TRBV20-1 and TRBJ1-2; 7 bases map to TRBD1. Losses at the gene ends were 7 bases for V and 7 bases for J; bases not matched to a gene: 6. The CDR3 contains 11 residues. Germline loops: CDR1 DFQATT, CDR2 SNEGSKA (reference sequence).

The genes are TRBV15 and TRBJ2-5; 12 bases map to TRBD2. V gave up 3 bases and J gave up 4 bases; unmatched junction bases: 12. The CDR3 totals 18 residues. Germline loops: CDR1 LNHNV, CDR2 YYDKDF (reference sequence). CDR3 DNA sequence: TGTGCCACCAGCAGGAAACTTTCTAGCGGGGGGGCCCCAGAGACCCAGTACTTC. Protein product: CATSRKLSSGGAPETQYF.

The V call is TRBV6-5, the J call TRBJ1-2, with 7 bases identical to TRBD1. J was trimmed by 4 bases and V by 2 bases; bases with no gene match: 4. There are 14 residues in the CDR3. Germline-derived CDR1 and CDR2 are MNHEY and SVGAGI. CDR3 protein: CASSYGKGAYGYTF. The CDR3 DNA is TGTGCCAGCAGTTACGGGAAGGGGGCCTATGGCTACACCTTC.

This clone came up once. J is TRBJ1-6 and V is TRBV4-3; no definite D call. The CDR3 has 16 amino acids. Trimming took 0 bases from V and 0 from J, leaving 6 bases between them. Germline CDR1 and CDR2: LGHNA and YSLEER. As DNA, the CDR3 is TGCGCCAGCAGCCAAGAAGCAGGCTCCTATAATTCACCCCTCCACTTT. This gives the protein CASSQEAGSYNSPLHF.

V is TRBV10-3 and J is TRBJ2-2; weak D call: TRBD2 (6 bases). The CDR3 runs 14 residues. With 3 bases removed from V and 3 bases from J, the gap between germline ends came to 8 bases. The V gene's germline CDR1 is ENHRY and CDR2 SYGVKD. The CDR3 nucleotides read TGTGCCATCAGTGACGGGGGAGACACCGGGGAGCTGTTTTTT. It specifies CAISDGGDTGELFF.

The chain has TRBV9 and TRBJ2-5, with 9 bases matching TRBD2. CDR3 length equals 15 residues. Germline-derived CDR1 and CDR2 are SGDLS and YYNGEE. The J segment lost 3 bases and the V segment lost 2 bases, leaving 5 bases of the junction unmatched. The CDR3 nucleotides read TGTGCCAGCAGCGTGGCGGGGGGGCCGGAAGAGACCCAGTACTTC. Its translation: CASSVAGGPEETQYF.

The chain recombines TRBV7-2 with TRBJ1-2, with D unresolved. This CDR3 region has 13 residues. The V end lost 5 bases, the J end lost 8 bases, and 15 bases lay between the germline ends. CDR1 is SGHTA, CDR2 FQGNSA, per germline. The DNA for the CDR3 is TGTGCCAGCAGCCCCCGCGGAGTCGTAGGCTACACCTTC. It encodes CASSPRGVVGYTF.

This sequence joins TRBV11-1 and TRBJ2-1, with 8 bases lining up with TRBD2. Germline assignment: CDR1 SGHAT and CDR2 FQDESV (reference sequence). The CDR3 covers 15 residues. With 2 bases clipped from V and 7 bases from J, the junction kept 7 bases outside the gene matches. The CDR3 reads CASSLPGGARNEQFF. The CDR3 nucleotides read TGTGCCAGCAGCTTACCCGGGGGGGCGAGGAATGAGCAGTTCTTC.

The rearrangement uses TRBV11-2 and TRBJ1-2; TRBD1 agrees at 12 bases. The germline gives CDR1 SGHAT, CDR2 FQNNGV. V was clipped by 0 bases and J by 5 bases; unmatched bases: 1. This CDR3 has 15 amino acids. The chain's CDR3 is CASSLEGQGAYGYTF. The CDR3 DNA is TGTGCCAGCAGCTTAGAGGGACAGGGGGCATATGGCTACACCTTC.

The chain combines TRBV5-6 with TRBJ1-2; no reliable D call. Trimming removed 5 bases at V and 0 bases at J, with 11 bases between. There are 14 residues in the CDR3. In germline, CDR1 is SGHDT, CDR2 YYEEEE. DNA of the CDR3: TGTGCCAGCAGGACCCCGGGGTCTAACTATGGCTACACCTTC. Protein sequence: CASRTPGSNYGYTF.

This chain uses TRBV28 with TRBJ2-3, with 7 bases lining up with TRBD1. The CDR3 is 14 residues long. Germline V gene data show CDR1 as MDHEN and CDR2 as SYDVKM. V lost 5 bases, J lost 4 bases, and 6 bases stayed unmatched. CDR3 coding DNA: TGTGCCAGCAGTATTCCCGGGACAGCAGATACGCAGTATTTT. This codes for CASSIPGTADTQYF.

The chain employs TRBV15 and TRBJ2-7; the match to TRBD1 covers 8 bases. The CDR3 length is 15 residues. CDR1 is LNHNV, CDR2 YYDKDF, per germline (reference sequence). J lost 6 bases, V lost 1 base, and 8 bases had no gene match. CDR3 nucleotides: TGTGCCACCAGCAGAGGATCCGACAGGGGTGGCGAGCAGTACTTC. The encoded protein is CATSRGSDRGGEQYF.

The chain uses TRBV4-3 and TRBJ2-4; tentative D call: TRBD2 (7 bases). The CDR3 sequence is 13 residues long. Trimming cost V 4 bases and J 8 bases, with 12 bases left between them. CDR1 is LGHNA, CDR2 YSLEER, per germline. The CDR3 spells CASSLRGRDIQYF. The CDR3 coding sequence is TGCGCCAGCAGCCTGAGGGGGAGGGACATTCAGTACTTC.